The 4 T cell receptor beta chains listed next were all sequenced from one sample in a study of T cell changes during pregnancy in multiple sclerosis. The protocol was immunoSEQ multiplex PCR, while the TCRdb copy is restricted to in-frame clones and leaves out a portion. The sample lists 45,000 or so clones; about 90% were seen once. Sequencing was performed on CD8+ T cells from peripheral blood mononuclear cells, taken after pregnancy. Source of these receptors: a female donor with multiple sclerosis, enrolled in a pregnancy study.

This chain connects TRBV18 to TRBJ1-2; perhaps TRBD1 as D (6 bases). The CDR3 length is 15 residues. Germline V gene lookup returns CDR1 KGHSH and CDR2 LQKENI. V lost 6 bases and J lost 8, with 22 bases in between. CDR3 in DNA: TGTGCCAGCTCCCCGATACAGGGCATTGCTTGGGGCTACACCTTC. Residues: CASSPIQGIAWGYTF.

This clone was counted a few times. The gene calls are TRBV6-1 and TRBJ1-5, with D unclear. Germline-derived CDR1 and CDR2 are MNHNS and SASEGT. Trimming took off 6 bases at V and 2 bases at J, with 11 bases between the two ends. CDR3 length equals 14 residues. CDR3 nucleotides: TGTGCCAGCAGAGACGGGAGGGGCAATCAGCCCCAGCATTTT. It encodes CASRDGRGNQPQHF.

The J gene is TRBJ2-7, the V gene TRBV6-1, with TRBD1 matching 12 bases. The CDR3 runs 15 residues. Germline CDR1 MNHNS, CDR2 SASEGT. V shed 2 bases and J 5 bases; nucleotides not matched to a gene: 4. CDR3 DNA: TGTGCCAGCAGTGAATACGGGACAGGGGGCCACGAGCAGTACTTC. Protein sequence: CASSEYGTGGHEQYF.

This clone was found once. The chain links TRBV9 to TRBJ1-2; D is uncertain. The CDR3 sequence is 13 residues long. CDR1 is SGDLS, CDR2 YYNGEE, per germline. The V and J ends lost 4 bases and 6 bases respectively, with 13 bases between them. CDR3 coding DNA: TGTGCCAGCAGCCCAGGAGGGTTAGATGGCTACACCTTC. Its translation is CASSPGGLDGYTF.